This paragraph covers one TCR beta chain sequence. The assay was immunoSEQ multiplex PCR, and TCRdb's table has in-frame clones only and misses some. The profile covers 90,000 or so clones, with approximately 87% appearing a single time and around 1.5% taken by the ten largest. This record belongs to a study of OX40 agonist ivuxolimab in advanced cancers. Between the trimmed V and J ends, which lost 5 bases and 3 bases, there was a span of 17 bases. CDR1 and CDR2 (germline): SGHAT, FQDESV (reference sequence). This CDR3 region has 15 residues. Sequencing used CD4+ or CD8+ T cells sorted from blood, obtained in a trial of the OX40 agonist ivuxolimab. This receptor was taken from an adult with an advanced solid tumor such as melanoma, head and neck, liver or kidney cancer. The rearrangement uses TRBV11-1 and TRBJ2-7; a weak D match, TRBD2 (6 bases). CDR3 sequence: CASSKPGVGVYEQYF. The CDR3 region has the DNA TGTGCCAGCAGCAAACCGGGAGTCGGCGTCTACGAGCAGTACTTC.